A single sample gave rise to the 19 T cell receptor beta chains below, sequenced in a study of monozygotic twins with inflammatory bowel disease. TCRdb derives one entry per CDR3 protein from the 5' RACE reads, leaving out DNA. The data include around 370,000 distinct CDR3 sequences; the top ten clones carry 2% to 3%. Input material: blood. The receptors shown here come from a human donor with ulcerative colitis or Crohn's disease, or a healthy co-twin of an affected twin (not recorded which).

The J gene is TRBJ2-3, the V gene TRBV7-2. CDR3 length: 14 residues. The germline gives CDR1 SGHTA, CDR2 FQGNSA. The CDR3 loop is CASSLAGVRDTQYF.

The CDR3 loop reads CATRSRGGREQFF. The chain combines TRBV24-1 with TRBJ2-1; there is no DNA to check the TCRdb D call of TRBD1. Germline loops: CDR1 KGHDR, CDR2 SFDVKD. This CDR3 contains 13 residues.

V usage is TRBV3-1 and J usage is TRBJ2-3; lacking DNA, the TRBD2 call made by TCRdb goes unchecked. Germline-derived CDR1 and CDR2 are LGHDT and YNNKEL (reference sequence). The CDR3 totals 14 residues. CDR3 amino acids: CASSQEGLTDTQYF.

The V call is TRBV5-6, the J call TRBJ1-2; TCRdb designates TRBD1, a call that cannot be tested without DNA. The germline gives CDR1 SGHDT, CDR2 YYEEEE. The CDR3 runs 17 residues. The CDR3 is CASSLGSTPGSSYGYTF.

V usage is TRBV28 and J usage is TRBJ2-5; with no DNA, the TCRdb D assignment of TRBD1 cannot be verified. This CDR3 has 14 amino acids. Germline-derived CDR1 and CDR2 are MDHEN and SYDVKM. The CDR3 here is CASSLQGKGETQYF.

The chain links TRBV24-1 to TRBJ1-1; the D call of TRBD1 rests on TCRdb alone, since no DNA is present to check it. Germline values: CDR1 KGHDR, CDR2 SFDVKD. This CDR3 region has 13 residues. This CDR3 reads CATSDSSREEAFF.

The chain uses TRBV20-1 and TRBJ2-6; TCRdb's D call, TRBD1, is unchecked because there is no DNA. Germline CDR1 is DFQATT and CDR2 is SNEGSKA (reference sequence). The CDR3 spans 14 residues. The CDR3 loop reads CSATRGSGANVLTF.

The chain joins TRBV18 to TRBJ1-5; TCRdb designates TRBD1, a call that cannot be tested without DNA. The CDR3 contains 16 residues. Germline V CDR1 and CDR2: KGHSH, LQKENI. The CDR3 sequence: CASSESSGGSNQPQHF.

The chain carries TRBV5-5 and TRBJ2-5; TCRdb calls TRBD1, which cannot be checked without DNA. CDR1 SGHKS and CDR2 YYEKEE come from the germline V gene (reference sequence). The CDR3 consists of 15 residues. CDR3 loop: CASSLAGQGVETQYF.

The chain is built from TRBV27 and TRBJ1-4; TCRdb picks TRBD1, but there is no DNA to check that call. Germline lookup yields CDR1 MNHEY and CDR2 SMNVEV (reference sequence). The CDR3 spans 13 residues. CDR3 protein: CASSRDRDEKLFF.

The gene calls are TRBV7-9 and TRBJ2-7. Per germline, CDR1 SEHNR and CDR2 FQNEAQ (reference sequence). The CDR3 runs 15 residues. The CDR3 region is CASSSSPTVTYEQYF.

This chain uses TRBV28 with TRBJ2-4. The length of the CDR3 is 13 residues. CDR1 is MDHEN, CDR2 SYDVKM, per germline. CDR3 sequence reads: CASSLLAKNIQYF.

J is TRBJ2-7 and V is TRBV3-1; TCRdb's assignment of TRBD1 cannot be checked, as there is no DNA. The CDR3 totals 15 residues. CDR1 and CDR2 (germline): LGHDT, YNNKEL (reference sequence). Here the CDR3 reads CASSQDGTGTYEQYF.

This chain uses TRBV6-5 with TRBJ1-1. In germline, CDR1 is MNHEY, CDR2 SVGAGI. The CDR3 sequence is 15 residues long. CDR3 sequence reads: CASSYQDGGNTEAFF.

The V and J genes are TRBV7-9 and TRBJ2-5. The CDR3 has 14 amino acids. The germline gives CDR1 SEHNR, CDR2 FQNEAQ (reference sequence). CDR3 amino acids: CASSLAINQETQYF.

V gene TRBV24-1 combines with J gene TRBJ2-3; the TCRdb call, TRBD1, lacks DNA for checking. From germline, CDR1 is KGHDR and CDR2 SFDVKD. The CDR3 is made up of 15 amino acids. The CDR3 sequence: CATSGTGRGTDTQYF.

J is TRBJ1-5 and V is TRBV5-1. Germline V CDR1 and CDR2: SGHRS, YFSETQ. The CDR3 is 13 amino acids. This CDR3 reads CASSPQIGQPQHF.

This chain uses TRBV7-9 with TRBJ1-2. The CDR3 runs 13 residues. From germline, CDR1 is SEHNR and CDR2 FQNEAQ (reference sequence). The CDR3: CASSLHPEGGYTF.

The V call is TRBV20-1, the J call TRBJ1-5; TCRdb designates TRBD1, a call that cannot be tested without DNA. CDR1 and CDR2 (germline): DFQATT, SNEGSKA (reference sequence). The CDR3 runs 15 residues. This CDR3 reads CSARTGGGSNQPQHF.